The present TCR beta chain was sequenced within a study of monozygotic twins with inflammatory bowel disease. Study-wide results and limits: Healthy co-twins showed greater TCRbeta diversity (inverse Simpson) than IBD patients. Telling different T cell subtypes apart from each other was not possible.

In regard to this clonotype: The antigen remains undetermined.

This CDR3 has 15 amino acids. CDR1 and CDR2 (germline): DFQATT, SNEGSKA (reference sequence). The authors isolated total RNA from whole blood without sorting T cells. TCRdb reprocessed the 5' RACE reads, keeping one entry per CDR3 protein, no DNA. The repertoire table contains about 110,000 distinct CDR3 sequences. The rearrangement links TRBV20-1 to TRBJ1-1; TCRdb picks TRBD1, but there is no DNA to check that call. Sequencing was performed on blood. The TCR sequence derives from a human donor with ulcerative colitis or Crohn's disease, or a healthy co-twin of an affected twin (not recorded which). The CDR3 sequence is CSARGRQGSDTEAFF.